This is a list of T cell receptor beta chains from one sample in a study of blood T cell repertoires in COVID-19. Data came from immunoSEQ multiplex PCR; TCRdb stores just in-frame clones and leaves some out. The table includes 200,000 to 250,000 clones, more than 70% detected once. The sample taken for sequencing was PBMCs or T cells enriched from blood (not recorded which). Receptors were obtained from a woman aged 50 to 65 who had recovered from COVID-19. The CDR3 runs from the conserved cysteine through the conserved F or W. A D gene is named only where the DNA matches it firmly. Size values are once, few and many counts, or a class for expanded clones, and some rows have none.

abundance	v_gene	d_gene	j_gene	len	CDR3nt	CDR3aa
-	TRBV18	-	TRBJ1-1	12	TGTGCCAGCTCACTTTACGGGGCTGAAGCTTTCTTT	CASSLYGAEAFF
-	TRBV7-9	TRBD1	TRBJ2-3	15	TGTGCCAGCAGCGCCCGGACAGGACTCACAGATACGCAGTATTTT	CASSARTGLTDTQYF
-	TRBV4-2	-	TRBJ1-1	14	TGTGCCAGCAGCCAAGAAGTGGCAGACACTGAAGCTTTCTTT	CASSQEVADTEAFF
-	TRBV5-6	TRBD1	TRBJ1-4	15	TGTGCCAGCAGCTCTTATCAGGGGGCTAGTGAAAAACTGTTTTTT	CASSSYQGASEKLFF
-	TRBV7-2	-	TRBJ2-2	15	TGTGCCAGCAGCTACAGCGGAACCAACACCGGGGAGCTGTTTTTT	CASSYSGTNTGELFF
-	TRBV12-3/TRBV12-4	-	TRBJ2-7	13	TGTGCCAGCAGTTTAGGGCAGCGAGGCGAGCAGTACTTC	CASSLGQRGEQYF
-	TRBV10-3	TRBD1	TRBJ1-1	13	TGTGCCATCAGAGAGACAGGGGACACTGAAGCTTTCTTT	CAIRETGDTEAFF
-	TRBV9	TRBD2	TRBJ2-7	15	TGTGCCAGCAGCGTAGGATCTAGCGGAAACTACGAGCAGTACTTC	CASSVGSSGNYEQYF
-	TRBV18	-	TRBJ1-6	14	TGTGCCAGCTCACCACAGGGAGAGGGTTCACCCCTCCACTTT	CASSPQGEGSPLHF
-	TRBV6-2/TRBV6-3	-	TRBJ1-1	15	TGTGCCAGCAGTTACGGTACAAACAGTTGGGCTGAAGCTTTCTTT	CASSYGTNSWAEAFF
-	TRBV27	TRBD2	TRBJ2-7	16	TGTGCCAGCAGTGACCGACTAGCGGGATATACCTACGAGCAGTACTTC	CASSDRLAGYTYEQYF
-	TRBV7-3	-	TRBJ2-3	14	TGTGCCAGCAGCTCCGCGGTGAACACAGATACGCAGTATTTT	CASSSAVNTDTQYF
few	TRBV4-2	TRBD1	TRBJ2-7	14	TGTGCCAGCAGCCATCGGACAGGGGAGGGCGAGCAGTACTTC	CASSHRTGEGEQYF
-	TRBV5-1	-	TRBJ2-2	13	TGCGCCAGTCAGCCAGGGGGGACCGGGGAGCTGTTTTTT	CASQPGGTGELFF
-	TRBV20-1	-	TRBJ2-5	11	TGCAGTGCCCGCGGGGGCGAGACCCAGTACTTC	CSARGGETQYF
-	TRBV6-5	TRBD2	TRBJ2-2	13	TGTGCCAGCCGGGAGGGTGAGACCGGGGAGCTGTTTTTT	CASREGETGELFF
few	TRBV5-1	TRBD2	TRBJ2-7	15	TGCGCCAGCAGCCCGGGGGACTACCCGGGGGATGAGCAGTACTTC	CASSPGDYPGDEQYF
-	TRBV5-6	TRBD1	TRBJ1-5	14	TGTGCCAGCAGCTTACAGGGGCTCGGTCAGCCCCAGCATTTT	CASSLQGLGQPQHF
-	TRBV7-8	-	TRBJ2-1	12	TGTGCCAGCAGCTTAAGCCCCAATGAGCAGTTCTTC	CASSLSPNEQFF
-	TRBV9	TRBD2	TRBJ2-7	16	TGTGCCAGCAGCGTCTCGGTGGGACTAAGTGGCTCCGAGCAGTACTTC	CASSVSVGLSGSEQYF
-	TRBV25-1	-	TRBJ1-2	12	TGTGCCAGCAGTACAGGGTACGTTGGCTACACCTTC	CASSTGYVGYTF
-	TRBV5-4	TRBD1	TRBJ1-1	15	TGTGCCAGCAGCACCCGACAGGGGATGAACACTGAAGCTTTCTTT	CASSTRQGMNTEAFF
-	TRBV4-1	TRBD2	TRBJ2-7	13	TGCGCCAGTGCGACTAGCGCGGCCTACGAGCAGTACTTC	CASATSAAYEQYF
-	TRBV22-1	-	TRBJ2-3	15	TGTCCTGGGAGCGCACAGTGCGGGTCCGGAGATACGCAGTATTTT	CPGSAQCGSGDTQYF
-	TRBV15	-	TRBJ1-2	12	TGTGCCACCAGCAGAGTAGGAGGAGGCTACACCTTC	CATSRVGGGYTF
-	TRBV29-1	TRBD2	TRBJ2-1	16	TGCAGCGTTGAAGGGGCTAGCGGGGGTCACTACAATGAGCAGTTCTTC	CSVEGASGGHYNEQFF
-	TRBV5-1	TRBD2	TRBJ2-3	17	TGCGCCAGCAGCTTGTATGGGACTAGCGGGGGTTCAGATACGCAGTATTTT	CASSLYGTSGGSDTQYF
-	TRBV18	-	TRBJ1-6	16	TGTGCCAGCTCACAGAATTCGGTTGCGGCGGATTCACCCCTCCACTTT	CASSQNSVAADSPLHF
-	TRBV19	TRBD1	TRBJ1-4	15	TGTGCCAGTAGGGGACCGGGACAGGCTAATGAAAAACTGTTTTTT	CASRGPGQANEKLFF
-	TRBV20-1	-	TRBJ1-5	15	TGCAGTGCTAGTCGGGGTTGGAATAGCAATCAGCCCCAGCATTTT	CSASRGWNSNQPQHF
-	TRBV14	TRBD1	TRBJ2-1	13	TGTGCCAGCAGCCCCCATCCGACAGGGACGATCTTCTTC	CASSPHPTGTIFF
-	TRBV18	-	TRBJ1-1	14	TGTGCCAGCTCACAGGACAGATCTTACACTGAAGCTTTCTTT	CASSQDRSYTEAFF
-	TRBV27	TRBD1	TRBJ2-7	15	TGTGCCAGCAGTCCATTGGACAGGGGAACCTACGAGCAGTACTTC	CASSPLDRGTYEQYF
-	TRBV19	TRBD1	TRBJ1-1	12	TGTGCCAGTAGTGACAGGGTCGGTGAAGCTTTCTTT	CASSDRVGEAFF
-	TRBV3-1/TRBV3-2	-	TRBJ1-5	15	TGTGCCAGCAGCCAGGGGCCCAATAGCAATCAGCCCCAGCATTTT	CASSQGPNSNQPQHF
-	TRBV12-3/TRBV12-4	TRBD1	TRBJ1-1	13	TGTGCCAGCAGTGTAGACAGGGGACATGAAGCTTTCTTT	CASSVDRGHEAFF
-	TRBV28	-	TRBJ2-7	12	TGTGCCAGCAGCCTTTACTTATACGAGCAGTACTTC	CASSLYLYEQYF
-	TRBV5-5	-	TRBJ1-6	16	TGTGCCAGCAGCCCGAACCAGGGAAGAACGAATTCACCCCTCCACTTT	CASSPNQGRTNSPLHF
-	TRBV7-8	-	TRBJ1-1	12	TGTGCCAGCAGCCAACAGGGATTCGAAGCTTTCTTT	CASSQQGFEAFF
-	TRBV5-6	-	TRBJ1-5	16	TGTGCCAGCAGCTCCCTAGGGCAGGAGGTGGGTCAGCCCCAGCATTTT	CASSSLGQEVGQPQHF
-	TRBV29-1	-	TRBJ2-5	13	TGCAGCGTCGGACTGGTCCTAGGGGAGACCCAGTACTTC	CSVGLVLGETQYF
-	TRBV4-1	-	TRBJ2-2	17	TGCGCCAGCAGCCAAGATCCCGTCAACACAAACACCGGGGAGCTGTTTTTT	CASSQDPVNTNTGELFF
-	TRBV11-3	-	TRBJ1-3	15	TGTGCCAGCAGCTTAATGTCTCGCTCTGGAAACACCATATATTTT	CASSLMSRSGNTIYF
-	TRBV7-6	TRBD2	TRBJ2-1	16	TGTGCCAGCAGCTTAGTAGCGGGAGGGCCCCGGAATGAGCAGTTCTTC	CASSLVAGGPRNEQFF
-	TRBV19	-	TRBJ1-6	16	TGTGCCAGTAGTATAGGTAGTACAGCCTATAATTCACCCCTCCACTTT	CASSIGSTAYNSPLHF
-	TRBV12-3/TRBV12-4	TRBD1	TRBJ1-1	13	TGTGCCAGCAGTTCCAGGGGGCAGCTGGAAGCTTTCTTT	CASSSRGQLEAFF
-	TRBV19	TRBD1	TRBJ2-1	13	TGTGCCAGTAGTATGGAGACAGGGGGCCGGCAGTTCTTC	CASSMETGGRQFF